This is a list of T cell receptor beta chains from one sample in a study of siplizumab effects on memory and regulatory T cells. Only in-frame clones appear in the TCRdb table, and some are missing; sequencing was by immunoSEQ multiplex PCR. Found here are some 97,000 clones, 90% to 95% of them singletons; the top ten hold about 0.7%. The sequencing input was Tregs sorted from blood. These receptors were taken from a human donor in good health. Each CDR3 is given with its conserved first and last residue. The D gene is left open where the match is weak. Some rows have no size entry. The others give once, few or many, or a class for an expanded clone.

>TRBD1|TRBJ1-5|.|TRBV11-2
CASSPGQVVGQPQHF
TGTGCCAGCAGCCCAGGACAGGTGGTGGGTCAGCCCCAGCATTTT
>TRBD1|TRBJ2-5|.|TRBV5-4
CASSLRQGRGGETQYF
TGTGCCAGCAGCTTACGACAGGGTAGGGGTGGAGAGACCCAGTACTTC
>TRBD2|TRBJ2-7|.|TRBV7-3
CASSLTSSGIAEQYF
TGTGCCAGCAGCTTAACCTCTAGCGGGATAGCCGAGCAGTACTTC
>.|TRBJ2-5|.|TRBV10-3
CAISDPAGLSRGETQYF
TGTGCCATCAGTGACCCCGCCGGGCTATCCCGAGGGGAGACCCAGTACTTC
>.|TRBJ1-3|.|TRBV6-6
CASSYTSAGNTIYF
TGTGCCAGCAGTTACACTTCGGCTGGAAACACCATATATTTT
>TRBD2|TRBJ2-3|.|TRBV6-5
CASSYGLAGRDTQYF
TGTGCCAGCAGTTACGGCCTAGCGGGAAGGGATACGCAGTATTTT
>.|TRBJ1-5|.|TRBV28
CASSLVTGLRQPQHF
TGTGCCAGCAGTTTAGTTACAGGGTTACGTCAGCCCCAGCATTTT
>.|TRBJ2-7|.|TRBV5-1
CASSLLFHEQYF
TGCGCCAGCAGCTTGCTGTTCCACGAGCAGTACTTC
>TRBD2|TRBJ2-7|.|TRBV2
CASLRTSGSYEQYF
TGTGCCAGCCTACGGACTAGCGGGAGTTACGAGCAGTACTTC
>TRBD2|TRBJ2-3|.|TRBV10-1
CASRPGLAETDTQYF
TGCGCCAGCAGACCCGGACTAGCGGAAACAGATACGCAGTATTTT
>TRBD2|TRBJ2-7|.|TRBV18
CASSPQAGRSATYEQYF
TGTGCCAGCTCACCCCAGGCCGGGAGGAGCGCTACCTACGAGCAGTACTTC
>.|TRBJ2-7|.|TRBV5-5
CASSLGQGEDEQYF
TGTGCCAGCAGCTTGGGGCAGGGTGAGGACGAGCAGTACTTC
>.|TRBJ2-2|.|TRBV7-8
CASSTHPGTGELFF
TGTGCCAGCAGCACCCACCCGGGCACCGGGGAGCTGTTTTTT
>.|TRBJ1-2|once|TRBV7-8
CASSNNHGYTF
TGTGCCAGCAGCAATAACCACGGCTACACCTTC
>TRBD2|TRBJ2-3|.|TRBV2
CASSEVSGRPTDTQYF
TGTGCCAGCAGTGAGGTTAGCGGGAGGCCTACAGATACGCAGTATTTT
>.|TRBJ2-3|.|TRBV6-6
CATSPGADTQYF
TGTGCCACCTCGCCGGGGGCAGATACGCAGTATTTT
>.|TRBJ2-7|.|TRBV6-1
CASSWTGYYEQYF
TGTGCCAGCAGTTGGACGGGGTACTACGAGCAGTACTTC
>TRBD1|TRBJ1-4|.|TRBV18
CASSPEGQGREKLFF
TGTGCCAGCTCACCAGAGGGACAGGGTCGTGAAAAACTGTTTTTT
>.|TRBJ2-7|.|TRBV6-1
CASSDTRTWISYEQYF
TGTGCCAGCAGTGATACCAGGACATGGATAAGCTACGAGCAGTACTTC
>.|TRBJ2-5|.|TRBV18
CASSRTLTGQQETQYF
TGTGCCAGCTCACGAACACTGACCGGGCAACAAGAGACCCAGTACTTC
>.|TRBJ2-7|.|TRBV5-1
CASSLGGTPAYEQYF
TGCGCCAGCAGCTTGGGGGGGACTCCTGCCTACGAGCAGTACTTC
>.|TRBJ2-2|.|TRBV12-5
CASGTLLTGELFF
TGTGCTAGTGGGACACTACTGACCGGGGAGCTGTTTTTT
>.|TRBJ2-7|.|TRBV6-6
CATERKRNSYEQYF
TGTGCCACCGAAAGGAAGCGGAACTCCTACGAGCAGTACTTC
>.|TRBJ2-7|.|TRBV28
CASSHRLFEQYF
TGTGCCAGCAGTCATAGACTGTTTGAGCAGTACTTC
>.|TRBJ2-3|.|TRBV5-1
CASSLVGQGGDTQYF
TGCGCCAGCAGCTTGGTGGGGCAGGGGGGAGATACGCAGTATTTT
>TRBD2|TRBJ2-1|.|TRBV10-3
CAIRTGTSGTYGNNEQFF
TGTGCCATCAGGACAGGGACTAGCGGGACTTACGGAAACAATGAGCAGTTCTTC
>.|TRBJ1-5|.|TRBV6-6
CASRSLGGPNQPQHF
TGTGCCAGCAGGTCTCTGGGGGGGCCCAATCAGCCCCAGCATTTT
>.|TRBJ2-2|once|TRBV6-5
CASSRILRAGELFF
TGTGCCAGCAGCCGGATCCTCAGGGCCGGGGAGCTGTTTTTT
>TRBD2|TRBJ2-2|.|TRBV7-6
CASSFSGGTGELFF
TGTGCCAGCAGCTTCTCGGGGGGAACCGGGGAGCTGTTTTTT
>TRBD1|TRBJ1-1|.|TRBV18
CASSPGTGSTEAFF
TGTGCCAGCTCCCCCGGGACAGGGAGCACTGAAGCTTTCTTT
>TRBD2|TRBJ2-4|.|TRBV19
CASSMTPIGRVYFRAIQYF
TGTGCCAGTAGTATGACCCCTATTGGGAGGGTGTATTTTCGGGCCATTCAGTACTTC
>.|TRBJ2-1|once|TRBV11-2
CASSFPAIPSYNEQFF
TGTGCCAGCAGCTTCCCAGCTATCCCATCCTACAATGAGCAGTTCTTC
>.|TRBJ2-3|.|TRBV5-1
CASSQTTSTDTQYF
TGCGCCAGCAGCCAAACGACGAGCACAGATACGCAGTATTTT
>.|TRBJ2-3|.|TRBV6-4
CASSGTIQWFVNTQYF
TGTGCCAGCAGTGGGACTATCCAATGGTTTGTAAATACGCAGTATTTT
>.|TRBJ2-3|.|TRBV7-3
CASSRSGAYTDTQYF
TGTGCCAGCAGCCGGAGCGGCGCCTACACAGATACGCAGTATTTT
>.|TRBJ1-2|.|TRBV7-2
CASSLGWNYGYTF
TGTGCCAGCAGCCTCGGTTGGAACTATGGCTACACCTTC
>.|TRBJ2-7|.|TRBV11-1
CASSLLDEQYF
TGTGCCAGCAGCCTCCTTGACGAGCAGTACTTC
>TRBD2|TRBJ2-7|.|TRBV7-2
CASSLAGLAGVGGYEQYF
TGTGCCAGCAGCTTAGCGGGGCTAGCGGGAGTAGGCGGATACGAGCAGTACTTC
>TRBD1|TRBJ2-2|.|TRBV11-2
CALNIRGKAGELFF
TGTGCCTTAAATATCAGGGGGAAGGCCGGGGAGCTGTTTTTT
>.|TRBJ2-1|.|TRBV7-9
CASSLGYNEQFF
TGTGCCAGCAGCTTAGGGTACAATGAGCAGTTCTTC
>.|TRBJ2-5|.|TRBV19
CASSIVGRETQYF
TGTGCCAGTAGTATAGTTGGGCGGGAGACCCAGTACTTC
>TRBD1|TRBJ1-4|.|TRBV7-8
CASSLLTGRYEKLFF
TGTGCCAGCAGCCTTTTGACAGGGAGGTATGAAAAACTGTTTTTT
>TRBD1|TRBJ1-2|.|TRBV6-5
CASSFRQGDGYTF
TGTGCCAGCAGTTTTCGACAGGGGGATGGCTACACCTTC
>.|TRBJ2-5|.|TRBV11-2
CASTFLGVETQYF
TGTGCCAGCACGTTCCTGGGGGTAGAGACCCAGTACTTC
>TRBD1|TRBJ2-7|.|TRBV6-6
CAMTSKDRVSVQYF
TGTGCCATGACTTCCAAGGACAGGGTAAGTGTGCAGTACTTC
>.|TRBJ1-2|.|TRBV7-9
CASSLDPNYGYTF
TGTGCCAGCAGCTTGGATCCGAACTATGGCTACACCTTC
>.|TRBJ2-3|.|TRBV7-9
CASSLERSTDTQYF
TGTGCCAGCAGCTTGGAACGGAGCACAGATACGCAGTATTTT
>TRBD2|TRBJ2-1|.|TRBV19
CASSELAGIVNEQFF
TGTGCCAGTAGTGAACTAGCGGGAATCGTTAATGAGCAGTTCTTC
>.|TRBJ2-7|.|TRBV4-1
CASSRERTNEQYF
TGCGCCAGCAGCCGCGAGAGGACCAACGAGCAGTACTTC
>.|TRBJ2-3|.|TRBV2
CASSEDPDTLGADTQYF
TGTGCCAGCAGTGAAGACCCGGACACCCTAGGGGCAGATACGCAGTATTTT
>.|TRBJ1-4|.|TRBV10-3
CAISVGGPNEKLFF
TGTGCCATCAGTGTGGGGGGCCCTAATGAAAAACTGTTTTTT
>TRBD1|TRBJ1-1|.|TRBV6-1
CASNTGTGGRVAFF
TGTGCCAGCAATACCGGGACAGGGGGCCGTGTCGCTTTCTTT